This record covers a single TCR beta chain. The germline V and J ends were trimmed by 3 bases and 5 bases, with 16 bases remaining between them. The CDR3 contains 15 residues. Germline V gene data show CDR1 as SNHLY and CDR2 as FYNNEI. The source of the sample is a study of blood T cell repertoires in COVID-19. Original handling: Researchers report that nucleated cell counts were estimated from reference gene primer amplification. Profiled with immunoSEQ multiplex PCR; TCRdb holds only in-frame clones, not every one. Clonal size and the V and J genes are those of that table, whereas D and trimming came from the DNA. In the table there are about 98,000 clones, about nine tenths of which are singletons.

Sequenced input: peripheral blood. The chain joins TRBV2 to TRBJ1-2; D remains unclear. The clonotype comes from a woman between 50 and 59 years old with COVID-19, enrolled during active disease. The CDR3 DNA is TGTGCCAGCAGTGATTCCTGGGCCCCGGGGTATGGCTACACCTTC. Protein sequence: CASSDSWAPGYGYTF.